This TCR beta chain is drawn from a study of blood T cell repertoires in COVID-19. In the study overall: Acute-phase and convalescent COVID-19 samples originated in the United States, Italy and Spain.

Data came from immunoSEQ multiplex PCR; TCRdb stores just in-frame clones and leaves some out. This table has around 210,000 clones, approximately 85% appearing once. The CDR3 runs 14 residues. CDR1 and CDR2 from the germline V gene are SGHNT and YYREEE (reference sequence). V lost 0 bases to trimming and J lost 0 bases, with 6 bases between them. What was sequenced was peripheral blood. This receptor was identified in a man aged 45 to 65 with COVID-19, enrolled during active disease. The chain has TRBV5-4 and TRBJ1-1; no clear D. CDR3 in amino acids: CASSLAGMNTEAFF. In DNA, the CDR3 is TGTGCCAGCAGCTTGGCCGGGATGAACACTGAAGCTTTCTTT.